The source of this TCR beta chain is a study of blood T cell repertoires in COVID-19. For the study at large: Both acute and convalescent COVID-19 samples were obtained from the United States, Italy and Spain. Nucleic acid was either cDNA or gDNA, and it came from T cells, B-cell-depleted T cells, or PBMCs.

Original processing methods: Amplifying reference gene primers gave estimates of nucleated cell counts. TCRdb's copy holds only in-frame clones and misses some; the assay was immunoSEQ multiplex PCR. The DNA gave D and trimming, while V, J and clone size come from that table. This table has about 170,000 clones, 84% appearing once. CDR1 is SGHNT and CDR2 is YYREEE in the germline V gene (reference sequence). The CDR3 length is 14 residues. V lost 1 base and J lost 8, with 13 bases in between. The sequence came from a man aged 40-49 years who had recovered from COVID-19. The sequenced material came from peripheral blood. The chain carries TRBV5-4 and TRBJ2-1, with a possible D match to TRBD2 (6 bases). Here the CDR3 DNA reads TGTGCCAGCAGCTTGTGGGGACTCAACGATGAGCAGTTCTTC. Translating gives CASSLWGLNDEQFF.